One and the same sample provided the 13 T cell receptor beta chains below, sequenced in a study of blood T cells in healthy people across ages. A J-beta primer mix and a sample-barcoded 5' primer were used in a second PCR of about 6 to 12 cycles. TCRdb ran MiXCR on the 5' RACE reads and lists one entry per CDR3 protein. The sample has 600,000 or so distinct CDR3 sequences; about 30% are singletons. Sequences were obtained from blood. The source is a woman older than 75 in good health.

The table lists this clonotype with many counts. V is TRBV6-4 and J is TRBJ2-1; D gene ambiguous. This CDR3 region has 14 residues. V was pared by 4 bases and J by 0 bases, with 7 bases between. Germline loops: CDR1 MRHNA, CDR2 SNTAGT. Here the CDR3 DNA reads TGTGCCAGCAGTGTGGGTGGCTCCTACAATGAGCAGTTCTTC. It encodes CASSVGGSYNEQFF.

This clonotype occurred many times. The chain has TRBV19 and TRBJ2-5; 8 nucleotides align to TRBD2. The CDR3 is 14 residues long. V was clipped by 3 bases and J by 8 bases; unmatched bases: 8. CDR1 and CDR2 from the germline V gene are LNHDA and SQIVND (reference sequence). The CDR3 reads CASSITPGGGTQYF. Here the CDR3 DNA reads TGTGCCAGTAGTATCACCCCGGGGGGGGGAACCCAGTACTTC.

There are a few counts of this clonotype. With a much larger clone just one base away, this may be a read error. The chain couples TRBV5-5 to TRBJ2-7, with D maybe TRBD1 (6 bases). The CDR3 is made up of 15 amino acids. In germline, CDR1 is SGHKS, CDR2 YYEKEE (reference sequence). V lost 5 bases and J 6 bases, leaving 21 bases between the germline ends. CDR3 nucleotide sequence: TGTGCCAGCAGTCCAGAGGGGCAGGGGTGTGGCGAGCAGTACTTC. Translated, it gives CASSPEGQGCGEQYF.

This rearrangement joins TRBV7-8 to TRBJ2-1; 7 nucleotides match TRBD2. Trimming cost V 6 bases and J 4 bases; bases outside gene matches: 9. CDR1 SGHVS and CDR2 FQNEAQ come from the germline V gene. This CDR3 region has 15 residues. The chain's CDR3 is CASSFRLAIYNEQFF. The CDR3 coding sequence is TGTGCCAGCAGTTTTAGACTAGCCATATACAATGAGCAGTTCTTC.

This clonotype was seen only a few times. The genes are TRBV20-1 and TRBJ1-6; no definite D call. The germline V gene has CDR1 DFQATT and CDR2 SNEGSKA (reference sequence). The CDR3 length is 13 residues. V dropped 3 bases and J dropped 9 bases, with 12 bases sitting between them. The CDR3 coding sequence is TGCAGTGCTAGTGACGGTCCCCTTTCACCCCTCCACTTT. Residues: CSASDGPLSPLHF.

A few counts support this clonotype. Being one base from a much bigger clone, this may be a read error. This chain joins TRBV15 and TRBJ1-1; perhaps TRBD1 as D (6 bases). Germline V gene data show CDR1 as LNHNV and CDR2 as YYDKDF (reference sequence). V was clipped by 0 bases and J by 5 bases, with 10 bases between them. The CDR3 is made up of 14 amino acids. DNA for the CDR3: TGTGCCACCAGCAGAGATCTCAGGGGTACTGAAGCTTTCTTT. Translated: CATSRDLRGTEAFF.

This clonotype was seen only a few times. This chain uses TRBV6-4 with TRBJ2-4; 8 positions match TRBD2. The J call may be wrong; the DNA end is better matched by TRBJ2-7. Germline lookup yields CDR1 MRHNA and CDR2 SNTAGT. This CDR3 is built from 13 residues. CDR3 DNA sequence: TGTGCCAGCGCCCGGGCTAGCGGGTACGAGCAGTACTTC. Translating it yields CASARASGYEQYF.

This clonotype was counted ten times or more. The chain carries TRBV12-3 or TRBV12-4 and TRBJ2-5, with 10 bases matching TRBD1. CDR3 length: 14 amino acids. V gave up 6 bases and J gave up 4 bases; unmatched junction bases: 5. CDR3 DNA sequence: TGTGCCAGCAGCCAGACAGGGGGCCGAGAGACCCAGTACTTC. Encoded protein: CASSQTGGRETQYF.

Concerning this clonotype: A much larger clone lies one base from this, so it may be a read error. The chain carries TRBV9 and TRBJ2-7, with D perhaps matching TRBD1 or TRBD2 (5 bases each). The length of the CDR3 is 14 residues. Germline assignment: CDR1 SGDLS and CDR2 YYNGEE. The CDR3 reads CASSPGTDPYGQYF. The CDR3 DNA follows: TGTGCCAGCAGCCCCGGGACGGACCCTTACGGGCAGTACTTC. The entire variable domain, with the rest obtained from reference TRBV9 and TRBJ2-7, is as follows: DSGVTQTPKHLITATGQRVTLRCSPRSGDLSVYWYQQSLDQGLQFLIQYYNGEERAKGNILERFSAQQFPDLHSELNLSSLELGDSALYFCASSPGTDPYGQYFGPGTRLTVT.

In regard to this clonotype: This sequence may be a read error, since a much larger clone differs from it by one base. The CDR3 protein is CASSVGKLGAKYNEQYF. The CDR3 DNA follows: TGTGCCAGCAGTGTGGGGAAGCTGGGGGCCAAGTACAATGAGCAGTACTTC. The V gene is TRBV27, the J gene TRBJ2-1, with D possibly TRBD1 on 6 matching bases. The assigned J gene may be wrong: the sequence end matches TRBJ2-7 better. Germline CDR1 and CDR2: MNHEY and SMNVEV (reference sequence). The CDR3 contains 17 residues.

This clonotype was seen more than once but under ten times. V gene TRBV27 combines with J gene TRBJ1-5; D is possibly TRBD1 (5 bases). V lost 3 bases, J lost 7 bases, and 13 bases lay in between. From germline, CDR1 is MNHEY and CDR2 SMNVEV (reference sequence). There are 14 residues in the CDR3. The CDR3, as DNA: TGTGCCAGCAGTTTCCCCGGGCCAGGGCAGCCCCAGCATTTT. This sequence encodes CASSFPGPGQPQHF.

This sequence joins TRBV7-2 and TRBJ2-7; D gene unclear. V gave up 7 bases and J gave up 2 bases, with 18 bases separating them. Germline V gene data show CDR1 as SGHTA and CDR2 as FQGNSA. This CDR3 has 15 residues. Written as DNA, the CDR3 is TGTGCCAGCATTACCGTTGTCGGGCCGACCTACGAGCAGTACTTC. This gives the protein CASITVVGPTYEQYF.

This clonotype was seen repeatedly, ten times or more. The V gene is TRBV28, the J gene TRBJ2-3; a weak D match, TRBD1 (5 bases). This CDR3 spans 15 amino acids. Germline-derived CDR1 and CDR2 are MDHEN and SYDVKM. The V end was cut by 6 bases, the J end by 2 bases, with 15 bases between. The CDR3 DNA follows: TGTGCCAGCAGGACAGCCCTAATATACACAGATACGCAGTATTTT. Translating it yields CASRTALIYTDTQYF.